The rows below give T cell receptor beta chains drawn from one sample of a study of fetal regulatory T cell absence and autoimmunity. Using immunoSEQ multiplex PCR, the repertoire was profiled, and TCRdb retains in-frame clones only, with some absent. The sample contains about 50,000 clones, approximately 80% of which appear only once. Sequences were obtained from cord blood. The receptor source for this set is a newborn boy with IPEX syndrome. Each CDR3 is given with its conserved first and last residue. D genes are given only for firm matches.

J: TRBJ2-5
V: TRBV5-5
D: NA
CDR3: CASSFAETQYF

J: TRBJ2-1
V: TRBV27
D: NA
CDR3: CASSFRVPLAFNEQFF

J: TRBJ1-1
V: TRBV13
D: NA
CDR3: CASSLDQGLNTEAFF

J: TRBJ1-5
V: TRBV11-2
D: NA
CDR3: CASSLDGLSNQPQHF

J: TRBJ1-6
V: TRBV19
D: NA
CDR3: CASSTGQYNSPLHF

J: TRBJ2-5
V: TRBV7-6
D: NA
CDR3: CASRHRGGQETQYF

J: TRBJ2-7
V: TRBV7-9
D: NA
CDR3: CASSLGLVYEQYF

J: TRBJ1-1
V: TRBV13
D: NA
CDR3: CASSFWEREAFF

J: TRBJ2-1
V: TRBV4-1
D: NA
CDR3: CASSQGSGNNEQFF

J: TRBJ2-6
V: TRBV15
D: NA
CDR3: CATSRVTLPGGANVLTF

J: TRBJ1-5
V: TRBV11-2
D: NA
CDR3: CASSLSGRQPQHF

J: TRBJ1-1
V: TRBV25-1
D: NA
CDR3: CASSPLSRGTEAFF

J: TRBJ1-6
V: TRBV10-3
D: NA
CDR3: CATTPRGMGSPLHF

J: TRBJ2-7
V: TRBV29-1
D: NA
CDR3: CSVDTTHEQYF

J: TRBJ2-5
V: TRBV27
D: TRBD2
CDR3: CASSLGGRPQETQYF

J: TRBJ2-1
V: TRBV5-6
D: NA
CDR3: CASSLTRNEQFF

J: TRBJ1-2
V: TRBV6-5
D: TRBD1
CDR3: CASSHGQAIYGYTF

J: TRBJ1-1
V: TRBV9
D: NA
CDR3: CASSPDLGTMNTEAFF

J: TRBJ2-5
V: TRBV18
D: TRBD1
CDR3: CASSPSGQGEETQYF

J: TRBJ2-3
V: TRBV4-2
D: NA
CDR3: CASSQERGRGTDTQYF

J: TRBJ1-3
V: TRBV19
D: NA
CDR3: CASRPGHSGNTIYF

J: TRBJ1-2
V: TRBV6-5
D: NA
CDR3: CASSYSAWVADYGYTF

J: TRBJ2-3
V: TRBV6-1
D: NA
CDR3: CASSGQVGTDTRYF

J: TRBJ1-2
V: TRBV12-5
D: NA
CDR3: CASGLVQVNYGYTF

J: TRBJ1-4
V: TRBV9
D: TRBD1
CDR3: CASSARTGGPNEKLFF

J: TRBJ2-1
V: TRBV19
D: TRBD2
CDR3: CASSEGLAGVGEQFF

J: TRBJ2-5
V: TRBV7-9
D: TRBD2
CDR3: CASSRLSGGQETQYF

J: TRBJ2-7
V: TRBV30
D: TRBD2
CDR3: CAWRGTSFNEQYF

J: TRBJ2-7
V: TRBV25-1
D: TRBD2
CDR3: CASSVGLGSYEQYF

J: TRBJ2-5
V: TRBV5-1
D: NA
CDR3: CASSLGDRRGQTQYF

J: TRBJ1-5
V: TRBV4-1
D: NA
CDR3: CASSQGQGSNQPQHF

J: TRBJ1-2
V: TRBV30
D: NA
CDR3: CAWATGLTNYGYTF

J: TRBJ2-1
V: TRBV6-1
D: TRBD1
CDR3: CASRDPGQGRNEQFF

J: TRBJ2-5
V: TRBV11-3
D: NA
CDR3: CASSLVYQETQYF

J: TRBJ2-1
V: TRBV13
D: TRBD2
CDR3: CASSRTSGPYEQFF

J: TRBJ2-1
V: TRBV6-5
D: NA
CDR3: CASSWSGEQFF

J: TRBJ1-2
V: TRBV5-1
D: NA
CDR3: CASSPGLSYGYTF

J: TRBJ2-7
V: TRBV10-3
D: TRBD1
CDR3: CAIDLQGDF

J: TRBJ2-2
V: TRBV5-6
D: NA
CDR3: CASSLRLYLGGELFF

J: TRBJ1-1
V: TRBV11-2
D: NA
CDR3: CASSSSSLQAFF

J: TRBJ2-2
V: TRBV2
D: TRBD2
CDR3: CASSENTSGVNGELFF

J: TRBJ2-1
V: TRBV6-5
D: NA
CDR3: CASSYLPGRNNEQFF

J: TRBJ2-7
V: TRBV6-6
D: TRBD2
CDR3: CASSYSRGGRGEQYF

J: TRBJ2-7
V: TRBV29-1
D: TRBD2
CDR3: CSVDGLAGAYEQYF

J: TRBJ1-1
V: TRBV23-1
D: NA
CDR3: CASSQWITGNTEAFF

J: TRBJ2-1
V: TRBV4-3
D: TRBD2
CDR3: CASSHKRGPSYNEQFF

J: TRBJ2-3
V: TRBV28
D: NA
CDR3: CATYTDTQYF

J: TRBJ2-7
V: TRBV5-1
D: TRBD1
CDR3: CASSPRTGVDYEQYF

J: TRBJ2-1
V: TRBV12-5
D: NA
CDR3: CASGLVLRLRGSGQFF

J: TRBJ2-5
V: TRBV7-9
D: TRBD2
CDR3: CASSAGGLQETQYF

J: TRBJ2-7
V: TRBV19
D: TRBD2
CDR3: CASSWAGGTYEQYF

J: TRBJ2-7
V: TRBV9
D: NA
CDR3: CASSVAEGYEQYF

J: TRBJ2-1
V: TRBV7-9
D: NA
CDR3: CASSLKGSSYNEQFF

J: TRBJ2-3
V: TRBV11-3
D: TRBD2
CDR3: CASSSLLAGGSPDTQYF

J: TRBJ2-3
V: TRBV29-1
D: NA
CDR3: CSVEPDTQYF

J: TRBJ1-1
V: TRBV6-6
D: TRBD1
CDR3: CASSRGQGGGEAFF

J: TRBJ2-7
V: TRBV18
D: TRBD2
CDR3: CASSPRTSGGASHEQYF

J: TRBJ2-3
V: TRBV7-2
D: TRBD2
CDR3: CASSAGLAGEVDTQYF

J: TRBJ2-7
V: TRBV4-2
D: TRBD2
CDR3: CASSGTSGSNEQYF

J: TRBJ2-4
V: TRBV12-5
D: NA
CDR3: CASGSPSVTKNIQYF